The rows below give T cell receptor beta chains drawn from one sample of a study of blood T cell repertoires in COVID-19. Here immunoSEQ multiplex PCR was the method, and the copy in TCRdb shows in-frame clones only, minus some. The profile shows under 100,000 clones, approximately 84% of them singletons. Sequencing was performed on peripheral blood. The source of these receptors is an elderly man with active or convalescent COVID-19. CDR3s include the opening cysteine and the closing phenylalanine or tryptophan. The D gene is left open where the match is weak. Not all rows give a size; the values are once, few, many and, for expanded clones, a class.

clone_size: NA; v_call: TRBV28; j_call: TRBJ1-1; d_call: TRBD1; cdr3_nt: TGTGCCAGCAGTTCCGGACAGGGGGCGGTGAACACTGAAGCTTTCTTT; cdr3_aa: CASSSGQGAVNTEAFF
clone_size: NA; v_call: TRBV9; j_call: TRBJ1-6; d_call: NA; cdr3_nt: TGTGCCAGCAGCTCTATCAATTCACCCCTCCACTTT; cdr3_aa: CASSSINSPLHF
clone_size: NA; v_call: TRBV29-1; j_call: TRBJ2-7; d_call: TRBD1; cdr3_nt: TGCAGCGTTACCACAGGGGCCGTGTACGAGCAGTACTTC; cdr3_aa: CSVTTGAVYEQYF
clone_size: NA; v_call: TRBV5-4; j_call: TRBJ2-5; d_call: NA; cdr3_nt: TGTGCCAGCAGCTTGGGGGCCCTACAAGAGACCCAGTACTTC; cdr3_aa: CASSLGALQETQYF
clone_size: NA; v_call: TRBV7-6; j_call: TRBJ2-3; d_call: TRBD2; cdr3_nt: TGTGCCAGCAGCCTCAGACTAGCGGGGGCTACAGATACGCAGTATTTT; cdr3_aa: CASSLRLAGATDTQYF
clone_size: NA; v_call: TRBV27; j_call: TRBJ2-3; d_call: TRBD1; cdr3_nt: TGTGCCACACGCATGGGACAGGGGGCGGCAGATACGCAGTATTTT; cdr3_aa: CATRMGQGAADTQYF
clone_size: NA; v_call: TRBV5-8; j_call: TRBJ2-2; d_call: TRBD1; cdr3_nt: TGTGCCAGCAGCCGGATCCAGGGGGCCATGAAGTGGGACACCGGGGAGCTGTTTTTT; cdr3_aa: CASSRIQGAMKWDTGELFF
clone_size: few; v_call: TRBV5-1; j_call: TRBJ2-1; d_call: NA; cdr3_nt: TGCGCCAGCAGCTTGGGTAGCCCGTGGGGCCACAATGAGCAGTTCTTC; cdr3_aa: CASSLGSPWGHNEQFF
clone_size: NA; v_call: TRBV4-3; j_call: TRBJ1-6; d_call: NA; cdr3_nt: TGCGCCAGCAGCCAAGAACTGGGCCATTCACCCCTCCACTTT; cdr3_aa: CASSQELGHSPLHF
clone_size: NA; v_call: TRBV5-4; j_call: TRBJ2-3; d_call: TRBD2; cdr3_nt: TGTGCCAGCAGCTCCTGGGAGCGGGGGAAAGATACGCAGTATTTT; cdr3_aa: CASSSWERGKDTQYF
clone_size: NA; v_call: TRBV7-9; j_call: TRBJ2-3; d_call: NA; cdr3_nt: TGTGCCAGCAGCTTTAATACGCAGTATTTT; cdr3_aa: CASSFNTQYF
clone_size: NA; v_call: TRBV10-2; j_call: TRBJ1-5; d_call: TRBD1; cdr3_nt: TGCGCCACCGGGACAGGGTCGAGTCGAGGAGATCAGCCCCAGCATTTT; cdr3_aa: CATGTGSSRGDQPQHF
clone_size: NA; v_call: TRBV30; j_call: TRBJ2-3; d_call: TRBD2; cdr3_nt: TGTGCCTGGAGTGTTGGACTAGCGGGCTCGGATACGCAGTATTTT; cdr3_aa: CAWSVGLAGSDTQYF
clone_size: NA; v_call: TRBV11-1; j_call: TRBJ1-1; d_call: NA; cdr3_nt: TGTGCCAGCAGCGCGGACACTGAAGCTTTCTTT; cdr3_aa: CASSADTEAFF
clone_size: NA; v_call: TRBV7-8; j_call: TRBJ2-1; d_call: TRBD2; cdr3_nt: TGTGCCAGCAGCTCACGGGGGGGGAGCGTTGGGGAGCAGTTCTTC; cdr3_aa: CASSSRGGSVGEQFF
clone_size: NA; v_call: TRBV15; j_call: TRBJ1-1; d_call: NA; cdr3_nt: TGTGCCACCAGCAGAGGACAGTTGAACACTGAAGCTTTCTTT; cdr3_aa: CATSRGQLNTEAFF
clone_size: NA; v_call: TRBV30; j_call: TRBJ1-2; d_call: NA; cdr3_nt: TGTGCCTGGTCGCGGTCTGGCTATGGCTACACCTTC; cdr3_aa: CAWSRSGYGYTF
clone_size: NA; v_call: TRBV21-1; j_call: TRBJ1-2; d_call: NA; cdr3_nt: TGTGCCAGCAACACGAACCCCTGTGGCTACACCTTC; cdr3_aa: CASNTNPCGYTF
clone_size: NA; v_call: TRBV9; j_call: TRBJ1-3; d_call: NA; cdr3_nt: TGTGCCAGCAGCGTAGCGTACAGCTACTCTGGAAACACCATATATTTT; cdr3_aa: CASSVAYSYSGNTIYF
clone_size: once; v_call: TRBV4-1; j_call: TRBJ1-6; d_call: NA; cdr3_nt: TGCGCCAGCAGCCAAGAATACGGGTTGGTCAATTCACCCCTCCACTTT; cdr3_aa: CASSQEYGLVNSPLHF
clone_size: NA; v_call: TRBV7-9; j_call: TRBJ1-1; d_call: TRBD1; cdr3_nt: TGTGCCAGCAGCTTAGAGACAGGGAGTGGGAACACTGAAGCTTTCTTT; cdr3_aa: CASSLETGSGNTEAFF
clone_size: NA; v_call: TRBV4-3; j_call: TRBJ1-1; d_call: NA; cdr3_nt: TGCGCCAGCAGCCAGGGGACAAATCGGCACACTGAAGCTTTCTTT; cdr3_aa: CASSQGTNRHTEAFF
clone_size: NA; v_call: TRBV7-2; j_call: TRBJ2-7; d_call: NA; cdr3_nt: TGTGCCAGCAGCTTGGGAGTCCAGCAGTACTTC; cdr3_aa: CASSLGVQQYF
clone_size: NA; v_call: TRBV11-2; j_call: TRBJ1-1; d_call: NA; cdr3_nt: TGTGCCACCACAAGCGGGTTCACAAACACTGAAGCTTTCTTT; cdr3_aa: CATTSGFTNTEAFF
clone_size: NA; v_call: TRBV11-2; j_call: TRBJ1-1; d_call: NA; cdr3_nt: TGTGCCAGCAGCTCACCAGTGAACACTGAAGCTTTCTTT; cdr3_aa: CASSSPVNTEAFF
clone_size: NA; v_call: TRBV9; j_call: TRBJ1-1; d_call: NA; cdr3_nt: NA; cdr3_aa: CASSVVGTGSLRVIF
clone_size: NA; v_call: TRBV7-8; j_call: TRBJ1-1; d_call: TRBD1; cdr3_nt: TGTGCCAGCAGCCACCGGGACAGGGCCGACACTGAAGCTTTCTTT; cdr3_aa: CASSHRDRADTEAFF
clone_size: NA; v_call: TRBV5-1; j_call: TRBJ1-1; d_call: NA; cdr3_nt: TGCGCCAGCAGCGACGGACAGCAAGAGGGAGCTTTCTTT; cdr3_aa: CASSDGQQEGAFF
clone_size: few; v_call: TRBV6-5; j_call: TRBJ1-2; d_call: TRBD1; cdr3_nt: TGTGCCAGCAGCGTAGTAGGGACAGGTTATGGCTACACCTTC; cdr3_aa: CASSVVGTGYGYTF
clone_size: NA; v_call: TRBV5-4; j_call: TRBJ1-1; d_call: NA; cdr3_nt: TGTGCCAGCAGCTTGGACTCAGGGAACACTGAAGCTTTCTTT; cdr3_aa: CASSLDSGNTEAFF
clone_size: NA; v_call: TRBV7-9; j_call: TRBJ2-6; d_call: TRBD2; cdr3_nt: TGTGCCAGCAGCTTAAGGGCGGGGGAGAACTCTGGGGCCAACGTCCTGACTTTC; cdr3_aa: CASSLRAGENSGANVLTF
clone_size: NA; v_call: TRBV14; j_call: TRBJ2-2; d_call: NA; cdr3_nt: TGTGCCAGCAGCCAACAGTACACCGGGGAGCTGTTTTTT; cdr3_aa: CASSQQYTGELFF
clone_size: NA; v_call: TRBV30; j_call: TRBJ1-6; d_call: TRBD1; cdr3_nt: TGTGCCTGGAGATGGGACAGGGGGCGTCGGGTTTCACCCCTCCACTTT; cdr3_aa: CAWRWDRGRRVSPLHF
clone_size: NA; v_call: TRBV19; j_call: TRBJ2-1; d_call: NA; cdr3_nt: TGTGCCAGTAGTTTCGGGGGGCGCTACAATGAGCAGTTCTTC; cdr3_aa: CASSFGGRYNEQFF
clone_size: NA; v_call: TRBV27; j_call: TRBJ2-3; d_call: TRBD2; cdr3_nt: TGTGCCAGCAGTTTATGGGCTAGCGGGGGGCCTTGGGATACGCAGTATTTT; cdr3_aa: CASSLWASGGPWDTQYF
clone_size: NA; v_call: TRBV10-1; j_call: TRBJ1-2; d_call: NA; cdr3_nt: TGCGCCAGCAGTGGAAACAGATACTATGGCTACACCTTC; cdr3_aa: CASSGNRYYGYTF
clone_size: NA; v_call: TRBV6-5; j_call: TRBJ1-2; d_call: NA; cdr3_nt: TGTGCCAGCACCAAAACGGGAGGGATCTTTGGCTACACCTTC; cdr3_aa: CASTKTGGIFGYTF
clone_size: NA; v_call: TRBV6-1; j_call: TRBJ1-2; d_call: NA; cdr3_nt: TGTGCCAGCAGTGAAGAGCTTTTCTATGGCTACACCTTC; cdr3_aa: CASSEELFYGYTF
clone_size: NA; v_call: TRBV15; j_call: TRBJ1-3; d_call: NA; cdr3_nt: TGTGCCACCAGCAGAGATCTGGGCGGAAACACCATATATTTT; cdr3_aa: CATSRDLGGNTIYF
clone_size: NA; v_call: TRBV11-2; j_call: TRBJ2-5; d_call: NA; cdr3_nt: TGTGCCAGCAGCTTAGTGTATAGTAGTCAAGAGACCCAGTACTTC; cdr3_aa: CASSLVYSSQETQYF
clone_size: once; v_call: TRBV27; j_call: TRBJ1-1; d_call: NA; cdr3_nt: TGTGCCAGCAGCCGGAGGTCGGGCAGTGGAAACACTGAAGCTTTCTTT; cdr3_aa: CASSRRSGSGNTEAFF
clone_size: once; v_call: TRBV5-1; j_call: TRBJ1-3; d_call: NA; cdr3_nt: TGCGCCAGCAGCTTGGCCGCGTCAAACTCTGGAAACACCATATATTTT; cdr3_aa: CASSLAASNSGNTIYF
clone_size: NA; v_call: TRBV11-3; j_call: TRBJ1-1; d_call: TRBD1; cdr3_nt: TGTGCCAGCAGCTTAGGGACAGGGTTAGCAAGGAACACTGAAGCTTTCTTT; cdr3_aa: CASSLGTGLARNTEAFF
clone_size: once; v_call: TRBV7-3; j_call: TRBJ1-5; d_call: NA; cdr3_nt: TGTGCCAGCAGCCCACCCGGGGGGCAGCCCCAGCATTTT; cdr3_aa: CASSPPGGQPQHF
clone_size: NA; v_call: TRBV7-9; j_call: TRBJ2-7; d_call: NA; cdr3_nt: TGTGCCAGCAGCCCGACAGGCTTCTACGAGCAGTACTTC; cdr3_aa: CASSPTGFYEQYF
clone_size: NA; v_call: TRBV7-6; j_call: TRBJ2-1; d_call: NA; cdr3_nt: TGTGCCAGCAGCTTAGCGGGGATTAAAGGGGCCAATGAGCAGTTCTTC; cdr3_aa: CASSLAGIKGANEQFF
clone_size: NA; v_call: TRBV5-1; j_call: TRBJ2-2; d_call: TRBD1; cdr3_nt: TGCGCCAGCAGCCTGACAGGGGTGGGTCCTTGGAAAAACACCGGGGAGCTGTTTTTT; cdr3_aa: CASSLTGVGPWKNTGELFF
clone_size: NA; v_call: TRBV19; j_call: TRBJ2-5; d_call: NA; cdr3_nt: TGTGCCAGTAGCATGAGGGAGACCCAGTACTTC; cdr3_aa: CASSMRETQYF
clone_size: NA; v_call: TRBV6-8; j_call: TRBJ2-7; d_call: NA; cdr3_nt: TGTGCCAGCAGCCCCGGGCCTCCAGACAGTTATACCTACGAGCAGTACTTC; cdr3_aa: CASSPGPPDSYTYEQYF
clone_size: NA; v_call: TRBV10-2; j_call: TRBJ1-5; d_call: NA; cdr3_nt: TGCGCCAGCAGTGAAATGCAGTCTAGCAATCAGCCCCAGCATTTT; cdr3_aa: CASSEMQSSNQPQHF